A selection of T cell receptor beta chains follows, all from one sample in a study of T-cell reconstitution after alpha-beta-depleted transplantation in children. MiXCR, applied by TCRdb to the PCR reads, yields one record per CDR3 protein. This table has about a million distinct CDR3 sequences, about 29% appearing once. Sequences were derived from PBMCs, mostly from graft donor cells, sampled 360 days after TCRalphabeta/CD19-depleted stem cell transplant. Receptors were obtained from a boy in the first two years of life who had a stem cell transplant for SCID, so the T cells may come from the graft donor. CDR3s include the opening cysteine and the closing phenylalanine or tryptophan. The D gene is left open where the match is weak. Size tells how often a clone was seen (once, few, many) or the class of an expanded clone, and some rows leave it out.

clone size	V gene	J gene	D gene	CDR3 protein	CDR3 DNA
few	TRBV29-1	TRBJ1-1	NA	CSALRAEAFF	TGCAGCGCCCTACGAGCTGAAGCTTTCTTT
many	TRBV10-3	TRBJ2-2	NA	CAITNSWTGELFF	TGTGCCATCACTAATAGTTGGACCGGGGAGCTGTTTTTT
NA	TRBV5-1	TRBJ2-3	NA	CASNYMGRRSDTQYF	TGCGCCAGCAATTATATGGGGAGGAGGTCAGATACGCAGTATTTT
NA	TRBV15	TRBJ2-1	TRBD2	CATSREGLVRNEQFF	TGTGCCACCAGCAGAGAGGGACTAGTCCGAAATGAGCAGTTCTTC
NA	TRBV5-1	TRBJ1-2	NA	CASSLLGGNSVGYTF	TGCGCCAGCAGCTTGTTGGGGGGGAATTCCGTTGGCTACACCTTC
few	TRBV6-5	TRBJ1-1	NA	CASLGGVNRVRNTEAFF	TGTGCCAGCCTCGGAGGGGTAAACAGGGTACGGAACACTGAAGCTTTCTTT
NA	TRBV9	TRBJ1-1	NA	CASSVDPDGRGTEAFF	TGTGCCAGCAGCGTAGACCCTGACGGAAGGGGGACTGAAGCTTTCTTT
many	TRBV27	TRBJ2-1	TRBD2	CASSPRPQLAGGPYEQFF	TGTGCCAGCAGTCCCCGCCCCCAACTAGCGGGGGGGCCCTATGAGCAGTTCTTC
NA	TRBV20-1	TRBJ2-5	NA	CSASEAGIGKTQYF	TGCAGTGCGTCGGAGGCGGGGATAGGAAAGACCCAGTACTTC
NA	TRBV5-1	TRBJ2-1	TRBD2	CASSKGLAGRAEQFF	TGCGCCAGCAGCAAGGGACTAGCGGGGAGAGCGGAGCAGTTCTTC
NA	TRBV24-1	TRBJ2-1	TRBD2	CATSDLASGANNEQFF	TGTGCCACCAGTGATTTGGCTAGCGGGGCAAACAATGAGCAGTTCTTC
NA	TRBV5-6	TRBJ2-1	TRBD2	CASSVAGAPYNEQFF	TGTGCCAGCAGTGTAGCGGGGGCCCCTTACAATGAGCAGTTCTTC
NA	TRBV6-2/TRBV6-3	TRBJ1-1	NA	CASSYRGARTEAFF	TGTGCCAGCAGTTATCGGGGGGCCCGAACTGAAGCTTTCTTT
NA	TRBV5-1	TRBJ2-2	TRBD1	CASRYDRGGYTGELFF	TGCGCCAGCAGATATGACAGGGGGGGATACACCGGGGAGCTGTTTTTT
NA	TRBV20-1	TRBJ1-5	TRBD1	CSASVGQPYNQPQHF	TGCAGTGCTAGCGTGGGACAGCCTTACAATCAGCCCCAGCATTTT
few	TRBV15	TRBJ2-2	NA	CATSRDLALVTHGVTGELFF	TGTGCCACCAGCAGAGATCTTGCTCTTGTGACCCACGGGGTCACCGGGGAGCTGTTTTTT
many	TRBV7-8	TRBJ2-7	NA	CASSLVVGATYEQYF	TGTGCCAGCAGCTTAGTGGTGGGAGCCACCTACGAGCAGTACTTC
few	TRBV12-3/TRBV12-4	TRBJ1-1	NA	CASNRQVGTEAFF	TGTGCCAGCAATAGACAGGTGGGGACTGAAGCTTTCTTT
NA	TRBV5-4	TRBJ2-4	NA	CASSSQGKGKNIQYF	TGTGCCAGCAGTTCCCAGGGAAAGGGCAAAAACATTCAGTACTTC
once	TRBV29-1	TRBJ2-5	NA	CSVEGARETQYF	TGCAGCGTTGAAGGGGCGCGGGAGACCCAGTACTTC
many	TRBV7-2	TRBJ2-3	NA	CASSLGRNTQYF	TGTGCCAGCAGCTTAGGGCGGAATACGCAGTATTTT
many	TRBV20-1	TRBJ2-1	TRBD2	CSARRLAGGSEQFF	TGCAGTGCTAGGAGGCTAGCGGGGGGGAGTGAGCAGTTCTTC
few	TRBV28	TRBJ1-2	NA	CASSFPEGTAQHTF	TGTGCCAGCAGTTTCCCAGAGGGAACAGCCCAGCACACCTTC
many	TRBV7-9	TRBJ2-4	NA	CASSSDEIAKNIQYF	TGTGCCAGCAGCTCAGATGAAATAGCCAAAAACATTCAGTACTTC
few	TRBV7-2	TRBJ1-1	NA	CASSGGRGMNTEAFF	TGTGCCAGCAGTGGCGGCCGGGGAATGAACACTGAAGCTTTCTTT
few	TRBV4-1	TRBJ2-5	TRBD2	CASSQDRLAGGWGETQYF	TGCGCCAGCAGCCAAGATCGACTAGCGGGGGGGTGGGGTGAGACCCAGTACTTC
NA	TRBV5-6	TRBJ2-7	NA	CASSFFDRPYEQYF	TGTGCCAGCAGCTTTTTTGATCGTCCCTACGAGCAGTACTTC
NA	TRBV28	TRBJ1-1	NA	CASTRDPNTEAFF	TGTGCCAGCACCCGAGACCCGAACACTGAAGCTTTCTTT
NA	TRBV5-1	TRBJ2-5	NA	CASSRALQETQYF	TGCGCCAGCAGCAGGGCCCTCCAAGAGACCCAGTACTTC
NA	TRBV7-8	TRBJ2-6	TRBD2	CASSLRLAGSGANVLTF	TGTGCCAGCAGCTTGAGGCTAGCGGGGTCTGGGGCCAACGTCCTGACTTTC
NA	TRBV6-2/TRBV6-3	TRBJ2-3	TRBD2	CASSYRATSGTDTQYF	TGTGCCAGCAGTTACAGGGCAACTAGCGGCACAGATACGCAGTATTTT
NA	TRBV7-8	TRBJ2-7	NA	CASSPVGRLHEQYF	TGTGCCAGCAGCCCTGTCGGCAGACTGCACGAGCAGTACTTC